The 22 T cell receptor beta chains presented below share a single source sample, sequenced in a study of T cells in Graves' hyperthyroidism and ophthalmopathy. RNA transcripts yielded amplified TCR beta CDR3 regions. HTBI primers were employed in a first-round RT-PCR of the TCR CDR3. TCRdb reprocessed the multiplex PCR reads with MiXCR, giving one entry per CDR3 protein. The top ten hold 4% to 5.5% of the sample, which has approximately 610,000 distinct CDR3 sequences, approximately 14% seen once. Sequencing used blood. The receptors here all came from a woman aged 40 to 50 with Graves' ophthalmopathy.

CDR3 nucleotide sequence: TGTGCCAGCAGCCAGGGACCAGGGCAGTACTTC. This codes for CASSQGPGQYF. J is TRBJ2-7 and V is TRBV7-9; D possibly uses TRBD1 or TRBD2 (5 bases each). This CDR3 has 11 residues. Germline CDR1 reads SEHNR; CDR2 reads FQNEAQ (reference sequence). V lost 5 bases to trimming and J lost 9 bases, with 11 bases between them.

The chain combines TRBV27 with TRBJ2-7; D perhaps matches TRBD1 (6 bases). V lost 6 bases to trimming and J lost 3 bases, with 24 bases between them. CDR3 size: 17 residues. CDR1 is MNHEY, CDR2 SMNVEV, per germline (reference sequence). The chain's CDR3 is CASSPGDPAGINYEQYF. The DNA of the CDR3 is TGTGCCAGCAGCCCAGGGGACCCGGCCGGGATAAACTACGAGCAGTACTTC.

This clonotype was counted at least ten times. V is TRBV7-9 and J is TRBJ1-1; D is ambiguous. Germline V gene data show CDR1 as SEHNR and CDR2 as FQNEAQ (reference sequence). V was clipped by 1 base and J by 4 bases, with 4 bases between them. The CDR3 is made up of 12 amino acids. CDR3 in DNA: TGTGCCAGCAGCTTAGGGTCCACTGAAGCTTTCTTT. This codes for CASSLGSTEAFF.

This clonotype showed up just a few times. J is TRBJ1-5 and V is TRBV5-1; possible D gene TRBD1, 5 bases. The CDR3 is made up of 13 amino acids. Per the germline V gene, CDR1 is SGHRS and CDR2 is YFSETQ. V was cut by 4 bases and J by 3 bases, with 8 bases left in between. CDR3 sequence: CASSGGDNQPQHF. The CDR3 coding sequence is TGCGCCAGCAGCGGGGGGGACAATCAGCCCCAGCATTTT.

Many counts were recorded for this clonotype. This chain connects TRBV12-3 or TRBV12-4 to TRBJ2-4, with 7 bases fitting TRBD2. V was pared by 3 bases and J by 2 bases, with 1 base of the junction left unmatched. This CDR3 comprises 14 residues. This CDR3 is CASSFGGTKNIQYF. CDR3 DNA sequence: TGTGCCAGCAGTTTCGGGGGGACCAAAAACATTCAGTACTTC.

There are many counts of this clonotype. The CDR3 reads CSGDSENTEAFF. For the CDR3, the DNA is TGCAGCGGTGACAGTGAAAACACTGAAGCTTTCTTT. This chain connects TRBV29-1 to TRBJ1-1, with D maybe TRBD1 (5 bases). The V and J ends lost 7 bases and 2 bases respectively, with 11 bases between them. CDR1 and CDR2 (germline): SQVTM, ANQGSEA. The CDR3 length is 12 residues.

This clonotype was detected only a few times. This chain links TRBV10-1 with TRBJ2-5; TRBD1 matches at 8 bases. CDR1 is WNHNN, CDR2 SYGVQD, per germline (reference sequence). V lost 6 bases and J lost 3; bases outside the gene matches: 6. The CDR3 is made up of 14 amino acids. CDR3 residues: CASSEVQGEETQYF. For the CDR3, the DNA is TGCGCCAGCAGCGAAGTACAGGGGGAAGAGACCCAGTACTTC.

This clonotype has ten or more counts. The J gene is TRBJ2-2, the V gene TRBV12-3 or TRBV12-4; the D gene is possibly TRBD2 (7 bases). This CDR3 comprises 15 residues. Deletions cut 8 bases from V and 0 bases from J, with 13 bases between. CDR3 bases: TGTGCCAGCCTAGGGGGGGGGTCGAACACCGGGGAGCTGTTTTTT. It specifies CASLGGGSNTGELFF.

This clonotype was found once. The chain employs TRBV11-2 and TRBJ2-7; 10 bases are a match to TRBD2. From germline, CDR1 is SGHAT and CDR2 FQNNGV. This CDR3 contains 16 residues. The V gene end was trimmed by 3 bases and the J gene end by 2 bases; junction bases not matched to a gene: 7. CDR3: CASSFLAGEGTYEQYF. Here the CDR3 DNA reads TGTGCCAGCAGCTTTCTAGCGGGAGAAGGAACCTACGAGCAGTACTTC.

The chain carries TRBV19 and TRBJ1-2; D is undetermined. This CDR3 is 14 amino acids long. The germline V gene has CDR1 LNHDA and CDR2 SQIVND (reference sequence). Trimming took 1 base from V and 7 from J, leaving 13 bases between them. The CDR3 DNA sequence: TGTGCCAGTAGTATAGTGGGCTCTACGGGTGGCTACACCTTC. This gives the protein CASSIVGSTGGYTF.

This clonotype occurred many times. This chain uses TRBV6-2 or TRBV6-3 with TRBJ2-7; a weak D match, TRBD1 (6 bases). The ends were cut back, 7 bases at V and 4 bases at J, with 17 bases in the middle. There are 14 residues in the CDR3. In germline, CDR1 is MNHEY, CDR2 SVGEGT. The CDR3 coding sequence is TGTGCCAGCACTTGGGGGCCGCTTGGGTACGAGCAGTACTTC. As protein: CASTWGPLGYEQYF.

The chain carries TRBV29-1 and TRBJ2-3; unclear D gene. Trimming took off 5 bases at V and 1 base at J, with 7 bases between the two ends. This CDR3 has 12 residues. CDR1 and CDR2 from the germline V gene are SQVTM and ANQGSEA. CDR3 nucleotides: TGCAGCGTTCACGATCGCACAGATACGCAGTATTTT. Its protein is CSVHDRTDTQYF.

This clonotype occurred many times. The rearrangement joins TRBV28 to TRBJ1-1; 12 positions match TRBD1. J was trimmed by 5 bases and V by 8 bases; bases with no gene match: 6. The CDR3 contains 14 residues. Germline lookup yields CDR1 MDHEN and CDR2 SYDVKM. CDR3 region: CASVGQGAPTEAFF. The CDR3 bases are TGTGCCAGCGTGGGACAGGGGGCTCCGACTGAAGCTTTCTTT.

The chain links TRBV6-5 to TRBJ2-7, with D possibly TRBD1 on 6 matching bases. The CDR3 consists of 12 residues. Germline CDR1 MNHEY, CDR2 SVGAGI. Trimming pared 2 bases from V and 9 bases from J, leaving 11 bases between. CDR3 sequence (DNA): TGTGCCAGCAGTTACGTAAGACAGGCGCAGTACTTC. It specifies CASSYVRQAQYF.

This clonotype was seen repeatedly, ten times or more. This chain connects TRBV6-1 to TRBJ2-2, with unresolved D. V was pared by 2 bases and J by 3 bases, with 4 bases between. Germline CDR1 is MNHNS and CDR2 is SASEGT. The CDR3 covers 13 residues. This CDR3 is CASSESDTGELFF. CDR3 in DNA: TGTGCCAGCAGTGAATCGGACACCGGGGAGCTGTTTTTT.

This rearrangement joins TRBV18 to TRBJ1-2; TRBD1 might be the D (5 bases). The CDR3 is 14 residues long. V was cut by 6 bases and J by 6 bases, with 17 bases left in between. The germline gives CDR1 KGHSH, CDR2 LQKENI. This CDR3 is CASSRSGQGDGYTF. The CDR3 nucleotides read TGTGCCAGCTCTCGGTCGGGGCAGGGCGATGGCTACACCTTC.

The chain has TRBV27 and TRBJ2-5, with 13 nucleotides matching TRBD2. The CDR3 covers 17 residues. Germline CDR1 and CDR2: MNHEY and SMNVEV (reference sequence). V lost 4 bases and J lost 2; bases outside the gene matches: 7. The CDR3: CASSSGLAGQGQETQYF. In nucleotides, the CDR3 is TGTGCCAGCAGTTCGGGACTAGCGGGACAGGGACAAGAGACCCAGTACTTC.

The V and J genes are TRBV20-1 and TRBJ2-7; TRBD2 matches 12 bases. Germline loops: CDR1 DFQATT, CDR2 SNEGSKA (reference sequence). This CDR3 comprises 13 residues. J gave up 5 bases and V 6 bases, and 5 bases lay outside the gene matches. The DNA of the CDR3 is TGCAGTGCCCTAGCGGGAGGGCCCCACGAGCAGTACTTC. Encoded protein: CSALAGGPHEQYF.

This clonotype was seen ten or more times. The chain uses TRBV12-3 or TRBV12-4 and TRBJ2-7; D gene uncertain. Trimming took 3 bases from V and 5 from J, leaving 14 bases between them. CDR3 size: 14 residues. In DNA, the CDR3 is TGTGCCAGCAGTTTGTCAGGACGCCACAACGAGCAGTACTTC. Translating gives CASSLSGRHNEQYF.

The genes are TRBV7-9 and TRBJ2-7; 9 bases agree with TRBD1. J gave up 2 bases and V 6 bases, and 8 bases lay outside the gene matches. The CDR3 length is 15 residues. Germline CDR1 and CDR2: SEHNR and FQNEAQ (reference sequence). CDR3 DNA sequence: TGTGCCAGCAGTTATACAGGGGGCGCGCCCTACGAGCAGTACTTC. Its protein product is CASSYTGGAPYEQYF.

This clonotype was seen a handful of times. CDR3 amino acids: CASSPPRRTEAFF. CDR3 DNA: TGTGCCAGCAGCCCCCCGCGGAGGACTGAAGCTTTCTTT. V usage is TRBV28 and J usage is TRBJ1-1, with no clear D. There are 13 residues in the CDR3. The V gene's germline CDR1 is MDHEN and CDR2 SYDVKM. V was cut by 6 bases and J by 5 bases, with 13 bases left in between.

V gene TRBV6-2 or TRBV6-3 combines with J gene TRBJ2-7; possibly TRBD1 for D (7 bases). Germline values: CDR1 MNHEY, CDR2 SVGEGT. The CDR3 has 18 amino acids. V lost 0 bases to trimming and J lost 2 bases, with 20 bases between them. CDR3 sequence: CASSYSKTRDSNPYEQYF. The DNA of the CDR3 is TGTGCCAGCAGTTACTCGAAAACGCGGGACAGCAACCCCTACGAGCAGTACTTC.